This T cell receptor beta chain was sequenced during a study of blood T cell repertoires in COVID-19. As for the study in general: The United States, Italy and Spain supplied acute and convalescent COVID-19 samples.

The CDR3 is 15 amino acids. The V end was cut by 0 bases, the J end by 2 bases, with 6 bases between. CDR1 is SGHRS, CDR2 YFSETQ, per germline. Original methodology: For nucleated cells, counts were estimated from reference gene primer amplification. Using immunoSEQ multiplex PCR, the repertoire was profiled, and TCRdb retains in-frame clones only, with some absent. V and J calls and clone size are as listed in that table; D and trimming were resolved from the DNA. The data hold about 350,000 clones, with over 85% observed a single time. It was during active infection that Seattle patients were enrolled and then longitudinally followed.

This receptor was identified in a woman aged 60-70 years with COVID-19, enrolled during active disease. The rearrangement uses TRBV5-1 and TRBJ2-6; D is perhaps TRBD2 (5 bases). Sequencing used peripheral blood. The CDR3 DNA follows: TGCGCCAGCAGCTTGGGAGGGCCTGGGGCCAACGTCCTGACTTTC. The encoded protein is CASSLGGPGANVLTF.